This TCR beta chain comes out of a study of OX40 agonist ivuxolimab in advanced cancers. Notes on this clone: The antigen remains unidentified.

Germline lookup yields CDR1 SGHKS and CDR2 YYEKEE (reference sequence). The V end lost 2 bases, the J end lost 5 bases, and 17 bases lay between the germline ends. The CDR3 has 16 residues. Study-level findings and limits: At 0.1-3.0 mg/kg, partial responders had clonal expansion among the lowest observed.

Assay used: immunoSEQ multiplex PCR; TCRdb lists only in-frame clones, some missing. Of 70,000 to 100,000 clones in the sample, approximately 81% were seen once. The sample in question was CD4+ or CD8+ T cells sorted from blood, obtained in a trial of the OX40 agonist ivuxolimab. The chain uses TRBV5-5 and TRBJ2-1; D tentatively reads TRBD1 or TRBD2 (5 bases each). The sequence derives from an adult with an advanced solid tumor such as melanoma, head and neck, liver or kidney cancer. Here the CDR3 reads CASSFGEARGNNEQFF. CDR3 coding DNA: TGTGCCAGCAGCTTCGGCGAGGCCCGGGGCAACAATGAGCAGTTCTTC.